The 21 T cell receptor beta chains reported below all come from one sample, sequenced in a study of blood T cells in healthy people across ages. A second roughly 6 to 11 cycle PCR used barcoded and J-beta primers. TCRdb re-called the 5' RACE reads through MiXCR, storing one row per CDR3 protein. The sample contains under 800,000 distinct CDR3 sequences, 20% to 25% of which appear only once. The sequencing sample was made of blood. Receptors originate from a man between 65 and 85 years old in good health.

This clonotype was seen a few times. The rearrangement links TRBV6-5 to TRBJ1-1; D is undetermined. Germline V CDR1 and CDR2: MNHEY, SVGAGI. With 0 bases removed from V and 5 bases from J, the gap between germline ends came to 10 bases. This CDR3 is built from 14 residues. The CDR3 nucleotides are TGTGCCAGCAGTTACTCGACCTTCGCGACTGAAGCTTTCTTT. As protein: CASSYSTFATEAFF.

This clonotype was counted many times. J is TRBJ2-7 and V is TRBV4-3, with 12 bases identical to TRBD2. The germline gives CDR1 LGHNA, CDR2 YSLEER. The CDR3 contains 15 residues. V shed 4 bases, J shed 2 bases, and the junction held 3 bases outside the gene matches. The CDR3 DNA reads TGCGCCAGCAGCCCTACTAGCGGGGGGCCCTACGAGCAGTACTTC. Translation: CASSPTSGGPYEQYF.

The genes are TRBV6-6 and TRBJ2-5; TRBD1 aligns across 8 bases. Germline values: CDR1 MNHNY, CDR2 SVGAGI (reference sequence). The CDR3 extends over 15 amino acids. V was clipped by 6 bases and J by 14 bases; unmatched bases: 20. The CDR3 DNA reads as TGTGCCAGCAGAGCCCAGGGGGCTCAATCGTACGAGCAATACTTC. It specifies CASRAQGAQSYEQYF.

This clonotype was detected many times. The CDR3 here is CASRGGDYNEQFF. The CDR3, as DNA: TGTGCCAGCAGGGGGGGAGATTACAATGAGCAGTTCTTC. The V and J genes are TRBV7-2 and TRBJ2-1; possible D gene TRBD2, 6 bases. The CDR3 length is 13 residues. The ends were cut back, 6 bases at V and 4 bases at J, with 10 bases in the middle. Germline CDR1 and CDR2: SGHTA and FQGNSA.

The rearrangement uses TRBV3-1 and TRBJ2-3; a possible D gene is TRBD2 (6 bases). CDR1 is LGHDT and CDR2 is YNNKEL in the germline V gene (reference sequence). The CDR3 totals 16 residues. Trimming cost V 1 base and J 0 bases, with 11 bases left between them. The CDR3 nucleotides are TGTGCCAGCAGCCAAGTCGCGCGGGATAGCACAGATACGCAGTATTTT. This translates into CASSQVARDSTDTQYF.

In this sample, this clonotype turned up a few times. The rearrangement uses TRBV3-1 and TRBJ2-4; tentative D call: TRBD1 (5 bases). This CDR3 has 14 residues. The germline V gene encodes CDR1 LGHDT and CDR2 YNNKEL (reference sequence). V gave up 4 bases and J gave up 7 bases, with 14 bases separating them. CDR3 amino acids: CASSLRVVKNIQYF. CDR3 sequence (DNA): TGTGCCAGCAGCCTCAGGGTCGTCAAGAACATTCAGTACTTC. Variable domain in full (rest from reference TRBV3-1 and TRBJ2-4): DTAVSQTPKYLVTQMGNDKSIKCEQNLGHDTMYWYKQDSKKFLKIMFSYNNKELIINETVPNRFSPKSPDKAHLNLHINSLELGDSAVYFCASSLRVVKNIQYFGAGTRLSVL.

Only a few counts were recorded for this clonotype. The gene calls are TRBV6-2 or TRBV6-3 and TRBJ2-1; no firm D call. The CDR3 loop spans 12 amino acids. The V gene's germline CDR1 is MNHEY and CDR2 SVGEGT. Trimming cost V 2 bases and J 8 bases, with 7 bases left between them. In nucleotides, the CDR3 is TGTGCCAGCAGTTACGTGACGCATGAGCAGTTCTTC. It codes for CASSYVTHEQFF.

The sample holds a few counts of this clonotype. This rearrangement joins TRBV6-2 or TRBV6-3 to TRBJ2-7, with a possible D match to TRBD2 (5 bases). Per the germline V gene, CDR1 is MNHEY and CDR2 is SVGEGT. Trimming left V 5 bases short and J 3 bases short, with 17 bases between. This CDR3 is built from 15 residues. The CDR3 bases are TGTGCCAGCAGTGGTTTAGGTAGCGCGGACTACGAGCAGTACTTC. This encodes CASSGLGSADYEQYF.

As concerns this clonotype: Given a much more abundant clone one base away, this may be a read error. The rearrangement links TRBV5-1 to TRBJ2-4, with D perhaps TRBD2 (6 bases). CDR3 size: 14 residues. Looked up from germline, CDR1 is SGHRS and CDR2 is YFSETQ. V dropped 0 bases and J dropped 5 bases, with 9 bases sitting between them. In DNA, the CDR3 is TGCGCCAGCAGCTTGGGAACTAGCCAAAACATTCAGTACTTC. The encoded protein is CASSLGTSQNIQYF.

This chain uses TRBV18 with TRBJ1-6, with TRBD1 matching 7 bases. Germline V gives CDR1 KGHSH, CDR2 LQKENI. V was pared by 2 bases and J by 10 bases, with 8 bases of the junction left unmatched. There are 15 residues in the CDR3. The CDR3 coding sequence is TGTGCCAGCTCACCAGGAGGGGGCTTAGGATCACCCCTCCACTTT. It yields the protein CASSPGGGLGSPLHF.

The gene calls are TRBV20-1 and TRBJ1-5; no reliable D call. CDR3 size: 11 residues. V was trimmed by 6 bases and J by 7 bases, leaving 10 bases between them. In germline, CDR1 is DFQATT, CDR2 SNEGSKA (reference sequence). In DNA form, the CDR3 reads TGCAGTGCCTCACAGAGCCAGCCCCAGCATTTT. As protein: CSASQSQPQHF.

The chain joins TRBV29-1 to TRBJ2-1; D call uncertain. The CDR3 has 12 residues. Germline assignment: CDR1 SQVTM and CDR2 ANQGSEA. Trimming pared 3 bases from V and 2 bases from J, leaving 5 bases between. The DNA for the CDR3 is TGCAGCGTTGACTGGGCCTACAATGAGCAGTTCTTC. Amino acid sequence: CSVDWAYNEQFF.

This clonotype was detected a few times. In DNA, the CDR3 is TGTGCCAGCAGTCCGGGTACTAGCGGGGGATACAATGAGCAGTTCTTC. It specifies CASSPGTSGGYNEQFF. This sequence joins TRBV12-3 or TRBV12-4 and TRBJ2-1; TRBD2 matches 11 bases. The V gene end was trimmed by 5 bases and the J gene end by 4 bases; junction bases not matched to a gene: 7. This CDR3 spans 16 amino acids.

The chain joins TRBV7-9 to TRBJ1-6; 9 bases map to TRBD1. Germline CDR1 reads SEHNR; CDR2 reads FQNEAQ (reference sequence). CDR3 length equals 14 residues. V lost 4 bases, J lost 5 bases, and 0 bases stayed unmatched. CDR3 sequence: CASSWDRDNSPLHF. CDR3 coding DNA: TGTGCCAGCAGCTGGGACAGGGATAATTCACCCCTCCACTTT.

The genes are TRBV6-6 and TRBJ1-2; D perhaps matches TRBD1 (5 bases). Germline assignment: CDR1 MNHNY and CDR2 SVGAGI (reference sequence). The CDR3 loop spans 16 amino acids. Deletions cut 5 bases from V and 5 bases from J, with 21 bases between. CDR3 sequence: CASSPPQGVKAYGYTF. Written as DNA, the CDR3 is TGTGCCAGCAGTCCCCCTCAGGGAGTGAAGGCGTATGGCTACACCTTC.

The genes are TRBV4-1 and TRBJ2-1; TRBD2 matches at 10 bases. J gave up 3 bases and V 0 bases, and 8 bases lay outside the gene matches. Per germline, CDR1 MGHRA and CDR2 YSYEKL. The CDR3 totals 18 residues. In DNA, the CDR3 is TGCGCCAGCAGCCAAGATTTTTCAGCGGGAGGGGGCTACAATGAGCAGTTCTTC. It encodes CASSQDFSAGGGYNEQFF.

The chain employs TRBV5-1 and TRBJ2-3; no firm D call. The CDR3 covers 14 residues. Trimming pared 1 base from V and 2 bases from J, leaving 8 bases between. Germline CDR1 and CDR2: SGHRS and YFSETQ. The CDR3 region has the DNA TGCGCCAGCAGCTTGTCCTACACCACAGATACGCAGTATTTT. The encoded protein is CASSLSYTTDTQYF.

This clonotype was detected only a few times. The chain joins TRBV20-1 to TRBJ1-1, with 7 positions matching TRBD1. CDR3 length equals 15 residues. V was pared by 0 bases and J by 10 bases, with 14 bases of the junction left unmatched. The germline gives CDR1 DFQATT, CDR2 SNEGSKA (reference sequence). CDR3 in DNA: TGCAGTGCTAGAGATAGGGGACAGACGTTGTTTGGAGCTTTCTTT. Translating it yields CSARDRGQTLFGAFF.

CDR3 amino acids: CASSLARQGREQFF. The CDR3 DNA sequence: TGTGCCAGCAGCTTAGCGCGGCAGGGTCGCGAGCAGTTCTTC. The rearrangement links TRBV7-2 to TRBJ2-1; tentative D call: TRBD1 (5 bases). Trimming removed 0 bases at V and 10 bases at J, with 13 bases between. This CDR3 is 14 amino acids long. In germline, CDR1 is SGHTA, CDR2 FQGNSA.

The chain links TRBV2 to TRBJ2-3; 12 nucleotides agree with TRBD2. The junction had 4 bases not matched to a gene; V was cut back by 6 bases and J by 0 bases. The germline V gene encodes CDR1 SNHLY and CDR2 FYNNEI. The CDR3 covers 16 residues. The CDR3 DNA sequence: TGTGCCAGCAGGAGGACTAGCGGGGCTAGCACAGATACGCAGTATTTT. The encoded protein is CASRRTSGASTDTQYF.

The chain employs TRBV19 and TRBJ2-5; D ambiguous. The J call may be faulty, since TRBJ2-7 better matches the DNA end. Germline CDR1 reads LNHDA; CDR2 reads SQIVND (reference sequence). The CDR3 has 15 amino acids. This chain's CDR3 is CASSITAPGTYEQYF. The DNA for the CDR3 is TGTGCCAGTAGTATAACTGCTCCCGGAACCTACGAGCAGTACTTC.